This TCR beta chain is drawn from a study of Graves' ophthalmopathy and Graves' hyperthyroidism. RNA served as the template for amplifying TCR beta CDR3 regions. Investigators did first-round RT-PCR with HTBI primers, then second-round multiplex PCR. TCRdb independently ran MiXCR on the multiplex PCR reads; one entry per CDR3 protein. The sample carries hundreds of thousands of distinct CDR3 sequences, 45% recorded once. This clonotype was counted ten times or more. CDR3 length: 12 residues. Germline-derived CDR1 and CDR2 are SNHLY and FYNNEI. V shed 8 bases, J shed 7 bases, and the junction held 2 bases outside the gene matches. Other autoimmune diseases, uncontrolled infections, pregnancy and lactation each led to patient exclusion.

The sequenced sample consisted of peripheral blood. This receptor was taken from an adult man with Graves' ophthalmopathy. This chain uses TRBV2 with TRBJ1-6, with TRBD1 matching 7 bases. The CDR3 sequence: CASGTANSPLHF. The CDR3 DNA sequence: TGTGCCAGCGGGACAGCCAATTCACCCCTCCACTTT.